The text below deals with one T cell receptor beta chain. Original processing methods: How many nucleated cells were present was estimated from reference gene primer amplification. Assay: immunoSEQ multiplex PCR; the TCRdb copy retains only in-frame clones and omits some. The V and J calls and clone size come from that table; D and trimming were worked out from the DNA. The sample lists 350,000 to 450,000 clones; under 90% were seen once. Trimming left V 4 bases short and J 9 bases short, with 19 bases between. From germline, CDR1 is MDHEN and CDR2 SYDVKM. The CDR3 loop spans 16 amino acids. The sample is drawn from a study of blood T cell repertoires in COVID-19. The overall study: PBMCs, B-cell-depleted T cells, or T cells were the source of the cDNA or gDNA that made up the material.

This clonotype was sampled from a woman in her 30s who had recovered from COVID-19. Sequencing used PBMCs or T cells enriched from blood (not recorded which). The chain recombines TRBV28 with TRBJ1-6, with D maybe TRBD1 (5 bases). CDR3 amino acids: CASSSYTGDIVSPLHF. For the CDR3, the DNA is TGTGCCAGCAGTTCTTATACGGGGGATATAGTTTCACCCCTCCACTTT.